These 23 T cell receptor beta chains were all obtained from the same sample, sequenced in a study of T cells expressing NK-cell markers. TCRdb re-called the 5' RACE reads and catalogs CDR3 proteins one per entry, DNA excluded. This sample's table reports about 260,000 distinct CDR3 sequences. Sequencing was performed on blood T cells: a sorted CD56 or NKG2C T cell subset, CD4+ or CD8+ T cells, or bulk PBMC T cells (not recorded which). The receptor set was obtained from a man aged 18 to 30 in good health.

The chain joins TRBV4-2 to TRBJ2-2; TCRdb indicates TRBD1, and absent DNA this call remains unverified. CDR1 and CDR2 from the germline V gene are LGHNA and YNFKEQ. The length of the CDR3 is 13 residues. Here the CDR3 reads CASSQVRGGELFF.

The genes are TRBV6-1 and TRBJ2-1; TCRdb designates TRBD2, a call that cannot be tested without DNA. From germline, CDR1 is MNHNS and CDR2 SASEGT. This CDR3 contains 13 residues. The CDR3 region is CASSEVLDNEQFF.

This chain links TRBV7-9 with TRBJ2-1; checking the TCRdb D call of TRBD1 is not possible without DNA. This CDR3 comprises 13 residues. The germline CDR1 and CDR2 sequences are SEHNR and FQNEAQ (reference sequence). CDR3 residues: CASSRPGPNEQFF.

The chain recombines TRBV20-1 with TRBJ2-6; TCRdb gives TRBD1 as the D gene, but with no DNA this cannot be confirmed. Germline lookup yields CDR1 DFQATT and CDR2 SNEGSKA (reference sequence). CDR3 length: 17 residues. This CDR3 is CSAAPRQGRPGANVLTF.

The chain carries TRBV28 and TRBJ2-3; TCRdb returns TRBD2, unconfirmable since there is no DNA. The germline V gene encodes CDR1 MDHEN and CDR2 SYDVKM. This CDR3 comprises 14 residues. This CDR3 reads CASSTGGPTDTQYF.

The V and J genes are TRBV28 and TRBJ1-5; absent DNA, TCRdb's TRBD1 call cannot be checked. In germline, CDR1 is MDHEN, CDR2 SYDVKM. CDR3 length: 16 amino acids. The CDR3 here is CASSGGQGSRDQPQHF.

The chain is built from TRBV20-1 and TRBJ2-3; the TCRdb D gene call, TRBD2, has no DNA to confirm it. Germline lookup yields CDR1 DFQATT and CDR2 SNEGSKA (reference sequence). The length of the CDR3 is 18 residues. CDR3 sequence: CSARATALAGGPTDTQYF.

The chain joins TRBV11-2 to TRBJ2-7; the D call from TCRdb, TRBD1, cannot be confirmed without DNA. The CDR3 sequence is 16 residues long. The germline V gene has CDR1 SGHAT and CDR2 FQNNGV. CDR3 loop: CASSTTRPGSSYEQYF.

The chain employs TRBV5-6 and TRBJ2-1; no DNA is available, so the TRBD2 call from TCRdb remains unchecked. The germline V gene encodes CDR1 SGHDT and CDR2 YYEEEE. CDR3 length equals 15 residues. The CDR3: CASSLTSGAYNEQFF.

The chain is built from TRBV7-9 and TRBJ2-5; TCRdb reports TRBD2, a call that lacks DNA to check it against. The CDR3 totals 14 residues. CDR1 SEHNR and CDR2 FQNEAQ come from the germline V gene (reference sequence). This CDR3 is CASSRGQREETQYF.

This rearrangement joins TRBV6-1 to TRBJ2-3. The length of the CDR3 is 13 residues. Germline V gene lookup returns CDR1 MNHNS and CDR2 SASEGT. The CDR3 loop is CASRGPITDTQYF.

The chain employs TRBV7-2 and TRBJ1-2; TCRdb proposes TRBD1, but this gene call is untestable without DNA. Per germline, CDR1 SGHTA and CDR2 FQGNSA. The CDR3 consists of 13 residues. The CDR3 region is CASSAGQNYGYTF.

This rearrangement joins TRBV20-1 to TRBJ2-3. CDR3 length equals 14 residues. CDR1 and CDR2 from the germline V gene are DFQATT and SNEGSKA (reference sequence). The CDR3 sequence is CSARNARHRIAQYF.

The chain is built from TRBV4-3 and TRBJ2-3; TCRdb reports TRBD2, a call that lacks DNA to check it against. There are 16 residues in the CDR3. Germline lookup yields CDR1 LGHNA and CDR2 YSLEER. CDR3 loop: CASSQGLAGGRDTQYF.

The chain combines TRBV20-1 with TRBJ2-3; TCRdb picks TRBD2, but there is no DNA to check that call. Per germline, CDR1 DFQATT and CDR2 SNEGSKA (reference sequence). The CDR3 totals 15 residues. CDR3 sequence: CSAIRSSGYTDTQYF.

The chain joins TRBV10-3 to TRBJ2-3; TCRdb designates TRBD1, a call that cannot be tested without DNA. Germline CDR1 and CDR2: ENHRY and SYGVKD. CDR3 length equals 16 residues. CDR3 in amino acids: CATRSETGASTDTQYF.

The chain is built from TRBV20-1 and TRBJ2-3; absent DNA, TCRdb's TRBD2 call cannot be checked. Germline CDR1 DFQATT, CDR2 SNEGSKA (reference sequence). This CDR3 contains 16 residues. The CDR3 loop reads CSASWASGSPTDTQYF.

The rearrangement joins TRBV4-3 to TRBJ1-1. The CDR3 contains 13 residues. Germline V lookup: CDR1 LGHNA, CDR2 YSLEER. The CDR3 spells CASSQDRRTEAFF.

The V call is TRBV7-2, the J call TRBJ1-1; no DNA is available, so the TRBD1 call from TCRdb remains unchecked. The CDR3 loop spans 14 amino acids. CDR1 is SGHTA and CDR2 is FQGNSA in the germline V gene. This CDR3 reads CASTLDRASTEAFF.

J is TRBJ2-1 and V is TRBV12-3 or TRBV12-4; TCRdb proposes TRBD2, but this gene call is untestable without DNA. The CDR3 has 13 amino acids. The CDR3 loop reads CASKTSGVDEQFF.

V usage is TRBV6-5 and J usage is TRBJ2-1; checking the TCRdb D call of TRBD2 is not possible without DNA. The CDR3 loop spans 18 amino acids. CDR1 and CDR2 from the germline V gene are MNHEY and SVGAGI. CDR3 protein: CASSYRESLTGGPSEQFF.

The CDR3 reads CASVASGSYEQYF. The chain recombines TRBV6-2 or TRBV6-3 with TRBJ2-7; TCRdb picks TRBD2, but there is no DNA to check that call. The germline V gene encodes CDR1 MNHEY and CDR2 SVGEGT. The CDR3 loop spans 13 amino acids.

The J gene is TRBJ2-5, the V gene TRBV5-4; there is no DNA to check the TCRdb D call of TRBD1. CDR1 is SGHNT, CDR2 YYREEE, per germline (reference sequence). The CDR3 contains 14 residues. The CDR3 reads CASSFAGAGGTQYF.